This T cell receptor (beta chain) emerged from a study of cytomegalovirus exposure and HLA in healthy donors. With 60 Vbeta and 13 Jbeta primers, the PCR was carried out. Sequencing was performed with immunoSEQ multiplex PCR; in TCRdb, only in-frame clones are kept and a portion is missing. Of 100,000 to 150,000 clones listed, approximately 80% are singletons. V was cut by 6 bases and J by 0 bases, with 19 bases left in between. From germline, CDR1 is LNHDA and CDR2 SQIVND (reference sequence). This CDR3 comprises 17 residues. The TCR comes from a boy between 2 and 10 years old in good health and CMV-seronegative. The rearrangement uses TRBV19 and TRBJ2-3; possible D gene TRBD1, 6 bases. Input material: PBMCs. The CDR3 nucleotides read TGTGCCAGTAGCCAATTTTGGGGGCAGACTAGCACAGATACGCAGTATTTT. Translated: CASSQFWGQTSTDTQYF.